This T cell receptor beta chain came from a study of T-cell reconstitution after alpha-beta-depleted transplantation in children. From germline, CDR1 is LNHNV and CDR2 YYDKDF (reference sequence). Trimming took off 2 bases at V and 2 bases at J, with 5 bases between the two ends. This CDR3 contains 13 residues. For TCRbeta, the library was prepared with unique molecular identifiers. TCRdb reanalysed the PCR reads using MiXCR and keeps one entry per CDR3 protein. The sample consists of around 670,000 distinct CDR3 sequences, roughly 13% of them appearing once. The sample holds many counts of this clonotype.

The material sequenced was PBMCs, taken before TCRalphabeta/CD19-depleted stem cell transplant. The receptor comes from a girl aged 2-10 years with congenital amegakaryocytic thrombocytopenia, due to receive a stem cell transplant. The gene calls are TRBV15 and TRBJ2-3; D gene uncertain. The chain's CDR3 is CATSRIHTDTQYF. The CDR3 nucleotides read TGTGCCACCAGCAGAATTCACACAGATACGCAGTATTTT.